Below, one T cell receptor beta chain is given with its context. A multiplex PCR was run with 60 Vbeta primers and 13 Jbeta primers. This table comes from immunoSEQ multiplex PCR, and its TCRdb copy is limited to in-frame clones, with some not included. The sample consists of roughly 130,000 clones, roughly 83% of them appearing once. The data derive from a study of cytomegalovirus exposure and HLA in healthy donors. The CDR3 runs 16 residues. The V and J ends lost 5 bases and 2 bases, in that order; junction bases with no gene match: 8. The germline CDR1 and CDR2 sequences are MRHNA and SNTAGT. Sequenced: PBMCs. This TCR was recovered from a female donor in good health and CMV-seronegative. This rearrangement joins TRBV6-4 to TRBJ2-3, with 9 nucleotides matching TRBD2. The CDR3 nucleotides read TGTGCCAGCAGTTATTTAGCGGGAGAATACACAGATACGCAGTATTTT. Its protein product is CASSYLAGEYTDTQYF.